This T cell receptor beta chain came from a study of blood T cell repertoires in COVID-19. At the level of the study: The origin of the acute and convalescent COVID-19 samples was the United States, Italy and Spain. T cells, B-cell-depleted T cells, or PBMCs provided the cDNA or gDNA that served as material.

In the source study's methods: Using reference gene primer amplification, nucleated cell counts were estimated. TCRdb keeps only in-frame clones here, not all; method: immunoSEQ multiplex PCR. V, J and clone size reflect that table, while D and trimming were determined from the DNA. The repertoire holds around 250,000 clones, with about 88% as singletons. Participant age was roughly 18 to 89 years, and participants resided in fewer than 30 US areas. The germline V gene encodes CDR1 LGHDT and CDR2 YNNKEL (reference sequence). V trimming: 1 base; J trimming: 6 bases; junction bases outside the gene matches: 5. The length of the CDR3 is 16 residues.

The specimen was PBMCs or T cells enriched from blood (not recorded which). This receptor was taken from a man aged 30 to 39 with acute COVID-19. The rearrangement joins TRBV3-1 (or the pseudogene TRBV3-2) to TRBJ1-6; TRBD1 aligns across 8 bases. In DNA form, the CDR3 reads TGTGCCAGCAGCCAAGTTGTCGGGACAGGTAATTCACCCCTCCACTTT. As protein: CASSQVVGTGNSPLHF.